The 6 T cell receptor beta chains presented below share a single source sample, sequenced in a study of T cell repertoires in cytomegalovirus infection. Antigens for these TCRs are unknown. TCRdb reprocessed the reads with MiXCR, giving one entry per CDR3 protein. Of about 770,000 distinct CDR3 sequences in the sample, 25% to 35% are singletons; the top ten hold 10% to 15%. Sequencing was performed on cultured CD8+ T cells from PBMCs, taken from culture after CMV antigen stimulation. The receptors were gathered from a human donor in good health (CMV status not recorded). Some clones in this sample may be carry-over from other donors' samples.

This clonotype was seen more than once but under ten times. The chain recombines TRBV10-3 with TRBJ2-1, with 8 bases aligning to TRBD2. This CDR3 is 11 amino acids long. V shed 10 bases and J 8 bases; nucleotides not matched to a gene: 4. The germline V gene encodes CDR1 ENHRY and CDR2 SYGVKD. This CDR3 is CATGGGDEQFF. The CDR3 coding sequence is TGTGCCACCGGGGGGGGTGATGAGCAGTTCTTC.

This clonotype was seen only a few times. The chain employs TRBV11-2 and TRBJ2-7, with TRBD1 as a possible D gene (7 bases). Trimming removed 8 bases from V and 0 bases from J, with 20 bases in between. The CDR3 covers 16 residues. From germline, CDR1 is SGHAT and CDR2 FQNNGV. In DNA, the CDR3 is TGTGCCAGCGGTCCTCTGGAGGGGGCTCACTCCTACGAGCAGTACTTC. Protein sequence: CASGPLEGAHSYEQYF. Full variable domain (remainder filled in from reference TRBV11-2 and TRBJ2-7): EAGVAQSPRYKIIEKRQSVAFWCNPISGHATLYWYQQILGQGPKLLIQFQNNGVVDDSQLPKDRFSAERLKGVDSTLKIQPAKLEDSAVYLCASGPLEGAHSYEQYFGPGTRLTVT.

This sequence joins TRBV19 and TRBJ2-7, with D perhaps TRBD2 (6 bases). CDR1 and CDR2 (germline): LNHDA, SQIVND (reference sequence). The CDR3 has 14 residues. Deletions cut 5 bases from V and 6 bases from J, with 17 bases between. CDR3 nucleotide sequence: TGTGCCAGTAGTCCGACTAGGGGCCCCCTCGAGCAGTACTTC. This encodes CASSPTRGPLEQYF.

In this sample, this clonotype turned up many times. DNA for the CDR3: TGTGCCAGCAGCTTCTACTACAGTAATACGGGCTATGGCTACACCTTC. Amino acid sequence: CASSFYYSNTGYGYTF. This chain joins TRBV5-4 and TRBJ1-2; D gene unclear. The CDR3 totals 16 residues. Trimming cost V 2 bases and J 4 bases, with 18 bases left between them. Germline assignment: CDR1 SGHNT and CDR2 YYREEE (reference sequence).

The J gene is TRBJ1-2, the V gene TRBV6-8; D is unresolved. From germline, CDR1 is MNHGY and CDR2 SAAAGT. This CDR3 is 11 amino acids long. V lost 10 bases to trimming and J lost 3 bases, with 9 bases between them. The CDR3 region is CATQSDYGYTF. CDR3 sequence (DNA): TGTGCCACACAATCTGACTATGGCTACACCTTC.

This clonotype has more than one count but fewer than ten. The chain employs TRBV27 and TRBJ1-5; D gene ambiguous. Trimming left V 0 bases short and J 2 bases short, with 14 bases between. In germline, CDR1 is MNHEY, CDR2 SMNVEV (reference sequence). The CDR3 is 17 residues long. The CDR3, as DNA: TGTGCCAGCAGTTTATCGTTGGGGTTCGGCGGCAATCAGCCCCAGCATTTT. It is translated as CASSLSLGFGGNQPQHF.